The 21 T cell receptor beta chains given below trace back to one sample, sequenced in a study of blood T cell repertoires in COVID-19. TCRdb keeps only in-frame clones here, not all; method: immunoSEQ multiplex PCR. The sample carries roughly 70,000 clones, about 70% recorded once. Material: peripheral blood. The receptors come from a woman aged 70-85 years with acute or convalescent COVID-19.

The gene calls are TRBV7-9 and TRBJ1-1; weak D call: TRBD1 (5 bases). The germline V and J ends were trimmed by 4 bases and 2 bases, with 11 bases remaining between them. The CDR3 extends over 14 amino acids. Germline V CDR1 and CDR2: SEHNR, FQNEAQ (reference sequence). This CDR3 reads CASSSRGLNTEAFF. In DNA form, the CDR3 reads TGTGCCAGCAGCTCTAGGGGACTCAACACTGAAGCTTTCTTT.

The chain is built from TRBV7-6 and TRBJ1-2, with a tentative D call TRBD1 (6 bases). Germline CDR1 is SGHVS and CDR2 is FNYEAQ. V was pared by 8 bases and J by 5 bases, with 15 bases between. This CDR3 contains 13 residues. In DNA form, the CDR3 reads TGTGCCAGCCGCAAGCGGGGGACATATGGCTACACCTTC. Its translation is CASRKRGTYGYTF.

The chain has TRBV19 and TRBJ2-7; a possible D gene is TRBD1 (6 bases). CDR1 LNHDA and CDR2 SQIVND come from the germline V gene (reference sequence). The CDR3 runs 13 residues. V was shortened by 2 bases and J by 8 bases, with 13 bases between the two germline ends. Written as DNA, the CDR3 is TGTGCCAGTAGTATAAACAGGGACGGTCAGCAGTACTTC. Amino acids: CASSINRDGQQYF.

The V call is TRBV10-1, the J call TRBJ2-5; TRBD2 might be the D (6 bases). CDR1 and CDR2 (germline): WNHNN, SYGVQD (reference sequence). This CDR3 region has 15 residues. Trimming took off 0 bases at V and 5 bases at J, with 13 bases between the two ends. CDR3 amino acids: CASSESRREKETQYF. In nucleotides, the CDR3 is TGCGCCAGCAGTGAGTCAAGGAGGGAGAAGGAGACCCAGTACTTC.

As to this clone: The sample has other DNA sequences that encode this CDR3 too. The chain joins TRBV7-8 to TRBJ2-4; 9 bases are a match to TRBD1. V lost 5 bases, J lost 0 bases, and 8 bases stayed unmatched. The germline CDR1 and CDR2 sequences are SGHVS and FQNEAQ. CDR3 length: 17 residues. In DNA, the CDR3 is TGTGCCAGCAGCCCAAATGACAGGGGGTTAGCCAAAAACATTCAGTACTTC. Protein product: CASSPNDRGLAKNIQYF.

This clone was observed once. The chain uses TRBV5-4 and TRBJ2-1, with TRBD2 identical over 12 bases. Germline-derived CDR1 and CDR2 are SGHNT and YYREEE (reference sequence). V was pared by 5 bases and J by 8 bases, with 11 bases of the junction left unmatched. This CDR3 spans 16 amino acids. CDR3 loop: CASRLTSGGLGDEQFF. The CDR3, as DNA: TGTGCCAGCAGGCTGACTAGCGGGGGCTTAGGAGATGAGCAGTTCTTC. The entire variable domain, with the rest obtained from reference TRBV5-4 and TRBJ2-1, is as follows: ETGVTQSPTHLIKTRGQQVTLRCSSQSGHNTVSWYQQALGQGPQFIFQYYREEENGRGNFPPRFSGLQFPNYSSELNVNALELDDSALYLCASRLTSGGLGDEQFFGPGTRLTVL.

This clone occurred a few times. CDR3 region: CASSLRTGEYGYTF. In nucleotides, the CDR3 is TGCGCCAGCAGCCTCCGGACAGGGGAGTATGGCTACACCTTC. The chain joins TRBV5-1 to TRBJ1-2; 9 nucleotides match TRBD1. This CDR3 comprises 14 residues. Germline values: CDR1 SGHRS, CDR2 YFSETQ. The trim removed 4 bases at V and 5 bases at J, leaving 6 bases unmatched.

The chain couples TRBV10-1 to TRBJ2-3; TRBD1 might be the D (6 bases). CDR3 length: 16 amino acids. Trimming pared 5 bases from V and 2 bases from J, leaving 17 bases between. The V gene's germline CDR1 is WNHNN and CDR2 SYGVQD (reference sequence). Here the CDR3 DNA reads TGCGCCAGCAGTAGGGGACACACTTCTTACACAGATACGCAGTATTTT. Its translation is CASSRGHTSYTDTQYF.

This chain joins TRBV5-1 and TRBJ2-1; 9 nucleotides agree with TRBD1. Germline CDR1 is SGHRS and CDR2 is YFSETQ. Germline trimming cut 4 bases from V and 2 bases from J; bases unmatched to any gene: 7. This CDR3 has 16 amino acids. The CDR3 bases are TGCGCCAGCAGCCCATCCGGGACAGGGACCTACAATGAGCAGTTCTTC. Translating it yields CASSPSGTGTYNEQFF.

This clone appeared a single time. The V and J genes are TRBV19 and TRBJ2-3; 8 nucleotides match TRBD1. The CDR3 is made up of 15 amino acids. From germline, CDR1 is LNHDA and CDR2 SQIVND (reference sequence). Trimming took 6 bases from V and 1 from J; bases not matched to a gene: 6. Here the CDR3 DNA reads TGTGCCAGTAGCGACAGGGGTGGTGGCACAGATACGCAGTATTTT. It translates to CASSDRGGGTDTQYF.

The genes are TRBV19 and TRBJ2-7, with 8 bases matching TRBD1. Unmatched junction bases numbered 5, after V lost 5 bases and J lost 2 bases. Germline lookup yields CDR1 LNHDA and CDR2 SQIVND (reference sequence). The CDR3 spans 14 residues. The CDR3 nucleotides read TGTGCCAGTAGTGCCAGACAGGGGACCTACGAGCAGTACTTC. Protein product: CASSARQGTYEQYF.

This clone was recorded a few times. The chain recombines TRBV9 with TRBJ1-1; D call uncertain. The CDR3 contains 12 residues. Trimming took 4 bases from V and 6 from J, leaving 10 bases between them. Germline CDR1 is SGDLS and CDR2 is YYNGEE. The CDR3, as DNA: TGTGCCAGCAGCCCCCAGGAGGCTGAAGCTTTCTTT. This sequence encodes CASSPQEAEAFF.

The gene calls are TRBV19 and TRBJ2-3; D possibly corresponds to TRBD1 (6 bases). The germline V gene encodes CDR1 LNHDA and CDR2 SQIVND (reference sequence). CDR3 length: 16 residues. V was trimmed by 4 bases and J by 4 bases, leaving 18 bases between them. The CDR3: CASSTLLGKGADTQYF. CDR3 sequence (DNA): TGTGCCAGTAGTACACTTCTCGGGAAGGGGGCAGATACGCAGTATTTT.

V and J are TRBV6-1 and TRBJ1-1; 8 bases map to TRBD1. CDR1 is MNHNS and CDR2 is SASEGT in the germline V gene. Trimming at V came to 3 bases and at J to 4 bases, leaving 1 base not matched to a gene. The CDR3 spans 13 residues. CDR3 protein: CASSDRGPTEAFF. CDR3 coding DNA: TGTGCCAGCAGTGACAGGGGGCCCACTGAAGCTTTCTTT.

This clone was observed once. At one end, the junction sequence differs from germline, possibly due to a read error. The rearrangement uses TRBV18 and TRBJ1-5, with 12 nucleotides matching TRBD1. From germline, CDR1 is KGHSH and CDR2 LQKENI. This CDR3 is built from 16 residues. The DNA of the CDR3 is TGTGCCAGCTCACCAATCAGGGACAGGGGGCATCAGGCCCAGCATTTT. Protein sequence: CASSPIRDRGHQAQHF.

The rearrangement uses TRBV7-3 and TRBJ2-1; 9 bases are shared with TRBD2. Germline V gene lookup returns CDR1 SGHTA and CDR2 FQGTGA. The V gene end was trimmed by 5 bases and the J gene end by 4 bases; junction bases not matched to a gene: 9. CDR3 length equals 16 residues. The chain's CDR3 is CASSQAPSGTYNEQFF. The CDR3 nucleotides read TGTGCCAGCAGCCAGGCCCCTAGCGGGACTTACAATGAGCAGTTCTTC.

The CDR3 bases are TGTGCCAGCAGTCGGGCCCCACAGGGTAATGAGCAGTTCTTC. Amino acid sequence: CASSRAPQGNEQFF. This chain joins TRBV27 and TRBJ2-1; a possible D gene is TRBD1 (6 bases). This CDR3 has 14 residues. Germline V gene lookup returns CDR1 MNHEY and CDR2 SMNVEV (reference sequence). Trimming took off 5 bases at V and 7 bases at J, with 15 bases between the two ends.

The genes are TRBV29-1 and TRBJ1-2; D unclear. V was pared by 6 bases and J by 8 bases, with 10 bases between. CDR3 length: 10 residues. Germline CDR1 and CDR2: SQVTM and ANQGSEA. DNA for the CDR3: TGCAGCGTACTTTTATACGGCTACACCTTC. Protein sequence: CSVLLYGYTF.

The gene calls are TRBV30 and TRBJ2-1; D gene uncertain. This CDR3 has 16 amino acids. V was trimmed by 1 base and J by 7 bases, leaving 20 bases between them. CDR1 GTSNPN and CDR2 SVGIG come from the germline V gene (reference sequence). In nucleotides, the CDR3 is TGTGCCTGGAGTGCACACCTTTTGGTAGCTGGGAATGAGCAGTTCTTC. Its protein product is CAWSAHLLVAGNEQFF.

The CDR3 protein is CASSVSGGRGDTQYF. CDR3 in DNA: TGTGCCAGCAGTGTATCTGGAGGGAGGGGGGATACGCAGTATTTT. This rearrangement joins TRBV2 to TRBJ2-3, with D maybe TRBD2 (7 bases). CDR1 SNHLY and CDR2 FYNNEI come from the germline V gene. The V gene lost 4 bases and the J gene lost 6 bases, with 17 bases spanning the gap. The CDR3 runs 15 residues.

CDR3 bases: TGTGCCAGCAGCCACGGTGCCTACGAGCAGTACTTC. Protein sequence: CASSHGAYEQYF. This rearrangement joins TRBV7-9 to TRBJ2-7; D is ambiguous. V dropped 5 bases and J dropped 2 bases, with 7 bases sitting between them. CDR1 SEHNR and CDR2 FQNEAQ come from the germline V gene (reference sequence). The CDR3 runs to 12 residues. The entire variable domain, with the rest obtained from reference TRBV7-9 and TRBJ2-7, is as follows: DTGVSQNPRHKITKRGQNVTFRCDPISEHNRLYWYRQTLGQGPEFLTYFQNEAQLEKSRLLSDRFSAERPKGSFSTLEIQRTEQGDSAMYLCASSHGAYEQYFGPGTRLTVT.